This TCR beta chain is from a study of T cells in Graves' hyperthyroidism and ophthalmopathy. This clonotype has at least ten counts. Amplification of TCR beta CDR3 regions was performed using RNA transcripts as template. The HTBI primer set drove a first-round RT-PCR of the TCR CDR3. TCRdb redid the calling of the multiplex PCR reads with MiXCR, one entry per CDR3 protein. The data show about 360,000 distinct CDR3 sequences, with approximately 13% seen just once and about 9.1% held by the top ten. Extraction of PBMCs used roughly 9.3 ml of fresh peripheral blood. Sequenced sample: blood. This clonotype originated in a woman aged 18-29 years with Graves' hyperthyroidism.

The CDR3 loop is CATSPTGRINQPQHF. The CDR3 DNA reads TGTGCCACCAGCCCTACCGGCAGGATCAATCAGCCCCAGCATTTT. The rearrangement joins TRBV24-1 to TRBJ1-5; no clear D gene. The CDR3 contains 15 residues. The germline V gene has CDR1 KGHDR and CDR2 SFDVKD. The ends were cut back, 7 bases at V and 3 bases at J, with 15 bases in the middle.